This T cell receptor (beta chain) was captured in a study of regulatory T cells in long-lasting Graves disease. iRepertoire HTBI primers and Arm-PCR of CDR3 regions built TCR beta libraries. TCRdb reprocessed the multiplex PCR reads with MiXCR, giving one entry per CDR3 protein. Among 520,000 or so distinct CDR3 sequences listed, around 12% were seen once. Noted time point: newly diagnosed GD, antithyroid drugs for less than 3 months. Generation of the TCR library employed RNA extracted from PBMCs. This clonotype appeared many times. The CDR3 loop spans 16 amino acids. Germline loops: CDR1 SGHNT, CDR2 YENEEA. J lost 9 bases, V lost 5 bases, and 13 bases had no gene match. This sample was also put to use in a study of T cells in Graves' hyperthyroidism and ophthalmopathy. That publication notes: Ophthalmopathy was identified by the model a median approximately six months ahead of onset.

This clonotype was obtained from a woman aged 25 to 39 with Graves disease. Specimen: peripheral blood mononuclear cells (PBMCs), collected at new diagnosis, from a patient treated with antithyroid drugs. V usage is TRBV11-3 and J usage is TRBJ2-1; 10 bases are shared with TRBD2. The CDR3 here is CASSPRGTSEAGEQFF. The CDR3 DNA is TGTGCCAGCAGCCCAAGAGGGACTAGCGAGGCGGGTGAGCAGTTCTTC.